These T cell receptor beta chains were read from a single sample in a study of CD8 T cell repertoires and HIV-1 epitope variants. The protocol was immunoSEQ multiplex PCR, while the TCRdb copy is restricted to in-frame clones and leaves out a portion. This sample has 5,700 or so clones, with about three fifths found just once. These receptors have no identified antigens. The source material was cultured CD8+ T cells derived from PBMCs. The source is a male donor with HIV. Each CDR3 is given without its conserved first and last residue.

V gene	J gene	CDR3 protein
TRBV19	TRBJ1-6	ATCPGLGNSPLH
TRBV25-1	TRBJ2-1	ASSRGLRNEQF
TRBV1	TRBJ2-2	TSSQGSGGQDTGELF
TRBV9	TRBJ2-5	ASSGRDYERQTQY
TRBV14	TRBJ2-2	ASRLEANTGELF
TRBV14	TRBJ2-2	ASSQGAGSTVLGQGLTGELF
TRBV19	TRBJ2-7	ASSRSGTGVDEQY
TRBV25-1	TRBJ2-3	ASSSGGGDTQY
TRBV4-1	TRBJ2-2	ASSQDGNTGELF
TRBV11-1	TRBJ1-1	ASSSDTLNTEAF
TRBV28	TRBJ2-3	ASSLWDRDSADTQY
TRBV5-4	TRBJ2-1	ASSQNSVVEQF
TRBV10-1	TRBJ2-5	ASSEDSGRAGETQY
TRBV28	TRBJ1-5	ASSFEVQPQH
TRBV21-1	TRBJ2-1	ASGSILGGRALYEQF
TRBV28	TRBJ2-1	ASSLYAGGRNEQF
TRBV5-1	TRBJ2-7	ASTETGGSYEQY
TRBV7-8	TRBJ2-1	ASSSSFWTSVNNEQF
TRBV2	TRBJ1-1	ASSGEVWGDTEAF
TRBV7-8	TRBJ2-7	ASSPTRGIDEQY
TRBV28	TRBJ1-2	ASTPTGNYGYT
TRBV11-2	TRBJ2-7	ASSLGSYEQY
TRBV6-4	TRBJ1-5	ASSHGTGGDQPQH
TRBV5-1	TRBJ2-7	ASSLYQGDHEQY
TRBV28	TRBJ2-7	ASRIERQLVYEQY
TRBV27	TRBJ1-1	ASGTGMGTEAF
TRBV29-1	TRBJ2-5	SVRSPYQETQY
TRBV10-3	TRBJ1-3	AISEPAGMTPGNTIY
TRBV5-1	TRBJ2-1	ASSFLSYNEQF
TRBV5-1	TRBJ1-1	ASSFGWENTEAF
TRBV28	TRBJ1-5	ASSFQGQPQH
TRBV27	TRBJ2-2	ASSLLGSGGSTGELF
TRBV23-1	TRBJ2-7	ASSCMGSGKADEQY
TRBV27	TRBJ2-2	ASSLSPSGGELF
TRBV27	TRBJ2-5	ASSSSGYGETQY
TRBV5-1	TRBJ1-2	ASSLGGGGYT
TRBV18	TRBJ1-1	ASSPLGRGEEAF
TRBV27	TRBJ2-1	ATAGLGDNEQF
TRBV13	TRBJ2-1	ASSIGAPPSDEQF